This TCR beta chain was profiled in a study of T cell responses to AZD1222 COVID-19 vaccine. Produced via immunoSEQ multiplex PCR; TCRdb's table is partial and in-frame only. The data show 100,000 to 150,000 clones, with 90% seen just once and roughly 7.8% held by the top ten. CDR1 MDHEN and CDR2 SYDVKM come from the germline V gene. The CDR3 sequence is 14 residues long. V was shortened by 3 bases and J by 4 bases, with 10 bases between the two germline ends. On this clone: What it recognizes is unknown.

General study findings and limits: Reportedly, close to half of spike-specific TCRs are directed against unmutated variant regions. Repertoire sampling happened only post peak T cell response. Clonal diversity may have been underestimated, and the donors were mostly white British, with more females than males.

The V call is TRBV28, the J call TRBJ1-5; possible D gene TRBD1, 5 bases. This TCR was recovered from an adult in good health. The sequencing used peripheral blood, collected on day 0 of AZD1222 vaccination. The CDR3 coding sequence is TGTGCCAGCAGTTTGGGGGGGAGTAATCAGCCCCAGCATTTT. The encoded protein is CASSLGGSNQPQHF.